A single sample is the source of the 32 T cell receptor beta chains below, sequenced in a study of blood T cells in healthy people across ages. A sample-barcoded 5' primer and a J-beta primer mix were used in a second PCR of about 7 to 12 cycles. Using its own MiXCR run on the 5' RACE reads, TCRdb lists one record per CDR3 protein. This sample has about 640,000 distinct CDR3 sequences, with approximately 50% found just once. Sequencing used blood. All receptors come from a man aged 55 to 70 in good health.

On this clonotype itself: A read error may account for a junction end that differs from germline. The chain couples TRBV4-1 to TRBJ1-4; D is unclear. This CDR3 spans 15 amino acids. Germline CDR1 reads MGHRA; CDR2 reads YSYEKL. CDR3 DNA sequence: TGTGCCAGCAGCCAAGACCGTGCAACTAATGAAAAACTGTTTTTT. Its protein product is CASSQDRATNEKLFF.

This clonotype was detected ten times or more. This sequence joins TRBV12-3 or TRBV12-4 and TRBJ2-7, with a tentative D call TRBD2 (5 bases). The CDR3 contains 13 residues. V dropped 7 bases and J dropped 3 bases, with 13 bases sitting between them. CDR3 loop: CASTGRTGYEQYF. The CDR3 region has the DNA TGTGCCAGCACTGGCCGGACTGGCTACGAGCAGTACTTC.

In this sample, this clonotype turned up a few times. This rearrangement joins TRBV20-1 to TRBJ2-1, with 8 nucleotides matching TRBD2. V shed 3 bases and J 8 bases; nucleotides not matched to a gene: 9. CDR1 DFQATT and CDR2 SNEGSKA come from the germline V gene (reference sequence). The CDR3 has 14 residues. In DNA form, the CDR3 reads TGCAGTGCTAGCCTGGCGGGGGGTGGAGATGAGCAGTTCTTC. It specifies CSASLAGGGDEQFF.

V usage is TRBV2 and J usage is TRBJ2-7; 9 positions match TRBD1. Germline V CDR1 and CDR2: SNHLY, FYNNEI. This CDR3 is 15 amino acids long. After removal of 5 bases from V and 9 bases from J, the junction contained 14 bases not matched to a gene. CDR3 sequence reads: CASSISQGALVGQYF. The CDR3 nucleotides are TGTGCCAGCAGTATATCACAGGGGGCGTTGGTGGGGCAGTACTTC.

The chain employs TRBV3-1 and TRBJ2-4, with 9 bases matching TRBD2. Germline V gene sequence: CDR1 LGHDT, CDR2 YNNKEL (reference sequence). CDR3 length: 15 amino acids. The V segment lost 0 bases and the J segment 6 bases; nucleotides outside the gene matches: 3. The CDR3 sequence is CASSQDWREGNIQYF. CDR3 sequence (DNA): TGTGCCAGCAGCCAAGATTGGCGGGAGGGAAACATTCAGTACTTC.

The gene calls are TRBV10-3 and TRBJ2-5, with TRBD2 identical over 9 bases. The germline V gene encodes CDR1 ENHRY and CDR2 SYGVKD. The CDR3 spans 15 residues. V shed 1 base, J shed 1 base, and the junction held 1 base outside the gene matches. This CDR3 is CAISEFSGGQETQYF. For the CDR3, the DNA is TGTGCCATCAGTGAGTTTAGCGGGGGCCAAGAGACCCAGTACTTC.

This clonotype was picked up a small number of times. The chain is built from TRBV20-1 and TRBJ2-5, with 10 bases aligning to TRBD2. The CDR3 runs to 14 residues. CDR1 is DFQATT, CDR2 SNEGSKA, per germline (reference sequence). Trimming at V came to 2 bases and at J to 5 bases, leaving 5 bases not matched to a gene. In nucleotides, the CDR3 is TGCAGTGCTAGACTAGCGGGGGCCCTTGAGACCCAGTACTTC. This codes for CSARLAGALETQYF.

V gene TRBV24-1 combines with J gene TRBJ2-4; 7 nucleotides match TRBD1. The CDR3 has 14 residues. The ends lost 3 bases at V and 9 bases at J; junction bases unmatched: 7. CDR1 and CDR2 (germline): KGHDR, SFDVKD. The CDR3 DNA reads as TGTGCCACCAGTGATCCGGACAGGTCGGGCATTCAGTACTTC. This gives the protein CATSDPDRSGIQYF.

The chain is built from TRBV6-6 and TRBJ2-1; TRBD1 matches 7 bases. With V trimmed by 6 bases and J by 6 bases, 11 bases remained unmatched. CDR1 is MNHNY, CDR2 SVGAGI, per germline (reference sequence). The CDR3 is 15 amino acids. The CDR3 loop is CASSQVPQGINEQFF. The CDR3 DNA reads as TGTGCCAGCAGCCAGGTTCCACAGGGGATCAATGAGCAGTTCTTC.

The chain uses TRBV5-1 and TRBJ2-3; 7 bases map to TRBD1. With 3 bases clipped from V and 2 bases from J, the junction kept 6 bases outside the gene matches. The germline CDR1 and CDR2 sequences are SGHRS and YFSETQ. The CDR3 has 15 residues. As DNA, the CDR3 is TGCGCCAGCAGCTGGATGGACAGGAACACAGATACGCAGTATTTT. Protein: CASSWMDRNTDTQYF.

This sequence joins TRBV20-1 and TRBJ1-6; the match to TRBD1 covers 7 bases. V lost 1 base to trimming and J lost 6 bases; unmatched junction nucleotides: 6. There are 15 residues in the CDR3. The V gene's germline CDR1 is DFQATT and CDR2 SNEGSKA (reference sequence). The CDR3 loop is CSARVPQGLNSPLHF. CDR3 sequence (DNA): TGCAGTGCTAGAGTACCACAGGGGCTTAATTCACCCCTCCACTTT.

This rearrangement joins TRBV3-1 to TRBJ2-5; D may correspond to TRBD1 or TRBD2 (5 bases each). CDR3 size: 18 residues. Germline assignment: CDR1 LGHDT and CDR2 YNNKEL (reference sequence). The germline V and J ends were trimmed by 0 bases and 11 bases, with 28 bases remaining between them. The CDR3: CASSQEGRGLPGHNEQYF. The CDR3 region has the DNA TGTGCCAGCAGCCAAGAGGGGCGTGGGCTTCCGGGGCACAATGAGCAGTACTTC.

The gene calls are TRBV9 and TRBJ2-7; D unresolved. This CDR3 is 16 amino acids long. The ends were cut back, 4 bases at V and 5 bases at J, with 22 bases in the middle. Germline V gene data show CDR1 as SGDLS and CDR2 as YYNGEE. CDR3 sequence (DNA): TGTGCCAGCAGCCCGTCAAAAAAATCCTCCCCCAACGAGCAGTACTTC. As protein: CASSPSKKSSPNEQYF.

J is TRBJ2-5 and V is TRBV20-1, with D hard to call. The V gene lost 5 bases and the J gene lost 1 base, with 11 bases spanning the gap. The CDR3 extends over 13 amino acids. CDR1 DFQATT and CDR2 SNEGSKA come from the germline V gene (reference sequence). For the CDR3, the DNA is TGCAGTGCTCCCCGACCTTCCCAAGAGACCCAGTACTTC. Translation gives CSAPRPSQETQYF.

The chain joins TRBV4-1 to TRBJ2-1; TRBD1 agrees at 11 bases. V dropped 3 bases and J dropped 3; count of bases not matched to a gene: 7. CDR1 and CDR2 (germline): MGHRA, YSYEKL. The CDR3 runs 17 residues. The CDR3 here is CASSQGPGTGGYNEQFF. The CDR3 nucleotides are TGCGCCAGCAGCCAGGGACCCGGGACAGGGGGCTACAATGAGCAGTTCTTC.

The J gene is TRBJ2-7, the V gene TRBV15; D not certain. Looked up from germline, CDR1 is LNHNV and CDR2 is YYDKDF (reference sequence). Between the trimmed V and J ends, which lost 0 bases and 5 bases, there was a span of 17 bases. The CDR3 consists of 16 residues. CDR3 bases: TGTGCCACCAGCAGAGACCGCCGGACCCGTGCCCACGAGCAGTACTTC. It encodes CATSRDRRTRAHEQYF.

The CDR3 region has the DNA TGTGCCATCACGAGGGAATTGAACACTGAAGCTTTCTTT. Translated: CAITRELNTEAFF. The chain joins TRBV10-3 to TRBJ1-1; D is uncertain. Germline V gene lookup returns CDR1 ENHRY and CDR2 SYGVKD. The CDR3 totals 13 residues. V was shortened by 7 bases and J by 0 bases, with 9 bases between the two germline ends.

This chain links TRBV4-3 with TRBJ2-1; D might be TRBD1 (5 bases). This CDR3 has 16 residues. The V end was cut by 5 bases, the J end by 6 bases, with 20 bases between. Germline V CDR1 and CDR2: LGHNA, YSLEER. The CDR3 DNA sequence: TGCGCCAGCAGCGACCCTAGGCAGGGTGGGTTCAATGAGCAGTTCTTC. Residues: CASSDPRQGGFNEQFF.

The V and J genes are TRBV11-2 and TRBJ2-5; TRBD2 matches 7 bases. The V segment lost 3 bases and the J segment 11 bases; nucleotides outside the gene matches: 12. Germline V gives CDR1 SGHAT, CDR2 FQNNGV. The CDR3 runs to 14 residues. In DNA form, the CDR3 reads TGTGCCAGCAGCTTCCGATGGGAGGGTAATGAGCAGTACTTC. It codes for CASSFRWEGNEQYF.

The sample holds many counts of this clonotype. V is TRBV29-1 and J is TRBJ2-7; D unresolved. The V end was cut by 2 bases, the J end by 2 bases, with 10 bases between. In germline, CDR1 is SQVTM, CDR2 ANQGSEA. The CDR3 covers 13 residues. The CDR3 region is CSVENQATYEQYF. The CDR3 bases are TGCAGCGTTGAAAACCAGGCCACCTACGAGCAGTACTTC.

V gene TRBV6-5 combines with J gene TRBJ1-2; 7 bases are shared with TRBD1. CDR1 and CDR2 (germline): MNHEY, SVGAGI. V dropped 4 bases and J dropped 9; count of bases not matched to a gene: 11. This CDR3 contains 14 residues. CDR3 region: CASSLTGDPPSYTF. CDR3 in DNA: TGTGCCAGCAGTTTAACAGGGGACCCCCCAAGCTACACCTTC.

The V gene is TRBV5-1, the J gene TRBJ2-5; TRBD1 or TRBD2 may be the D gene (5 bases each). The V gene lost 7 bases and the J gene lost 4 bases, with 14 bases spanning the gap. This CDR3 comprises 13 residues. Germline V gene data show CDR1 as SGHRS and CDR2 as YFSETQ. The CDR3 region has the DNA TGCGCCAGCGGAGTCGGGGCCGGAGAGACCCAGTACTTC. Translated: CASGVGAGETQYF.

The gene calls are TRBV12-3 or TRBV12-4 and TRBJ2-3; TRBD2 aligns across 7 bases. There are 16 residues in the CDR3. After removal of 3 bases from V and 2 bases from J, the junction contained 8 bases not matched to a gene. The CDR3, as DNA: TGTGCCAGCAGTTTCTGGTCTAGCGGCTACACAGATACGCAGTATTTT. Encoded protein: CASSFWSSGYTDTQYF.

The chain employs TRBV29-1 and TRBJ1-3; D is unclear. Germline CDR1 SQVTM, CDR2 ANQGSEA. Between the trimmed V and J ends, which lost 1 base and 0 bases, there was a span of 4 bases. The CDR3 spans 13 residues. This chain's CDR3 is CSVEGSSGNTIYF. CDR3 in DNA: TGCAGCGTTGAAGGGAGCTCTGGAAACACCATATATTTT.

In regard to this clonotype: The junction departs from germline at one end; a sequencing error may be responsible. This chain links TRBV12-3 or TRBV12-4 with TRBJ2-3; D call uncertain. This CDR3 region has 15 residues. The CDR3 DNA is TGTGCCAGCAGTTTACTAAGAGTCAGCACAGATACGCAATATTTT. This sequence encodes CASSLLRVSTDTQYF.

This clonotype turned up a few times. The gene calls are TRBV20-1 and TRBJ2-5, with a tentative D call TRBD2 (7 bases). V gave up 3 bases and J gave up 4 bases, with 15 bases separating them. The CDR3 has 14 residues. Germline loops: CDR1 DFQATT, CDR2 SNEGSKA (reference sequence). This CDR3 is CSASLGGAGETQYF. The CDR3 DNA follows: TGCAGTGCTAGCCTAGGGGGGGCAGGAGAGACCCAGTACTTC.

This clonotype showed up just a few times. The rearrangement links TRBV29-1 to TRBJ2-5; no clear D. CDR1 is SQVTM and CDR2 is ANQGSEA in the germline V gene. V was cut by 4 bases and J by 5 bases, with 11 bases left in between. CDR3 size: 12 residues. The CDR3 region has the DNA TGCAGCGTTGGGGTCAGAAGGGAGACCCAGTACTTC. It codes for CSVGVRRETQYF.

The chain employs TRBV6-5 and TRBJ2-4; 8 bases agree with TRBD1. The DNA end is a closer match to TRBJ2-7, so the J assignment may be wrong. Germline-derived CDR1 and CDR2 are MNHEY and SVGAGI. CDR3 length equals 14 residues. The CDR3 protein is CASSRQDRVYEQYF. The CDR3 DNA is TGTGCCAGCAGTCGCCAGGACAGGGTCTACGAGCAGTACTTC.

J is TRBJ2-1 and V is TRBV5-1; 7 bases line up with TRBD1. Germline V gene lookup returns CDR1 SGHRS and CDR2 YFSETQ. The CDR3 contains 16 residues. The V gene end was trimmed by 3 bases and the J gene end by 6 bases; junction bases not matched to a gene: 12. This CDR3 is CASSYIGQANFNEQFF. Written as DNA, the CDR3 is TGCGCCAGCAGCTACATTGGACAGGCGAACTTCAATGAGCAGTTCTTC.

The chain carries TRBV3-1 and TRBJ2-5, with D perhaps TRBD1 (5 bases). This CDR3 region has 15 residues. Germline values: CDR1 LGHDT, CDR2 YNNKEL (reference sequence). Trimming shortened V by 2 bases and J by 1 base, and 11 bases separated the two germline ends. The CDR3 loop reads CASSQQWGFQETQYF. CDR3 DNA sequence: TGTGCCAGCAGCCAACAATGGGGCTTCCAAGAGACCCAGTACTTC.

This rearrangement joins TRBV5-1 to TRBJ2-3; possibly TRBD1 for D (6 bases). This CDR3 spans 16 amino acids. Germline values: CDR1 SGHRS, CDR2 YFSETQ. V dropped 0 bases and J dropped 0 bases, with 11 bases sitting between them. CDR3 loop: CASSLATTGSTDTQYF. The CDR3 DNA reads as TGCGCCAGCAGCTTGGCAACCACAGGGAGCACAGATACGCAGTATTTT.

This clonotype was detected a few times. The chain has TRBV18 and TRBJ1-5; weak D call: TRBD1 (6 bases). Germline assignment: CDR1 KGHSH and CDR2 LQKENI. CDR3 length: 15 residues. Trimming cost V 4 bases and J 1 base, with 11 bases left between them. Written as DNA, the CDR3 is TGTGCCAGCTCACGAGCGGGACAAAGCAATCAGCCCCAGCATTTT. Translation gives CASSRAGQSNQPQHF.